This is a list of T cell receptor beta chains from one sample in a study of cytomegalovirus exposure and HLA in healthy donors. Sequencing used immunoSEQ multiplex PCR; TCRdb keeps in-frame clones, though not all of them. The table lists some 83,000 clones, 94% of them singletons. Sequencing was done on a sample of PBMCs. The receptors shown here come from a woman aged 18-30 years in good health and CMV-seronegative. CDR3s include the opening cysteine and the closing phenylalanine or tryptophan. Fields, in order: CDR3 length, J gene, clone size, D gene, V gene, CDR3 protein, CDR3 DNA. A D gene is named only where the DNA matches it firmly. For some rows the clone size is stated as once, few or many, or as a class when expanded; others skip it.

>12|TRBJ2-1|.|.|TRBV11-3
CASSGTANEQFF
TGTGCCAGCAGCGGTACAGCAAATGAGCAGTTCTTC
>14|TRBJ2-5|once|.|TRBV7-8
CASSLWEVQETQYF
TGTGCCAGCAGCTTATGGGAGGTACAAGAGACCCAGTACTTC
>16|TRBJ1-5|.|.|TRBV19
CASSEMDSGRNQPQHF
TGTGCCAGTAGTGAAATGGACAGTGGTCGAAATCAGCCCCAGCATTTT
>18|TRBJ1-5|.|.|TRBV7-8
CASSLVGRGEYSNQPQHF
TGTGCCAGCAGCTTAGTGGGCAGGGGAGAATACAGCAATCAGCCCCAGCATTTT
>17|TRBJ2-1|once|TRBD2|TRBV7-9
CASSLPVLAGVLDEQFF
TGTGCCAGCAGCTTACCCGTACTAGCGGGAGTTTTAGATGAGCAGTTCTTC
>13|TRBJ1-2|.|.|TRBV28
CASSTDTFYGYTF
TGTGCCAGCAGCACGGACACCTTCTATGGCTACACCTTC
>16|TRBJ2-7|.|.|TRBV9
CASSPRQNPLVEEQYF
TGTGCCAGCAGCCCGCGACAGAACCCCCTTGTGGAGGAGCAGTACTTC
>15|TRBJ2-7|.|TRBD2|TRBV15
CATSISPTSHHEQYF
TGTGCCACCAGCATCTCTCCGACTAGCCACCACGAGCAGTACTTC
>15|TRBJ1-5|.|.|TRBV28
CASSPIGDLGQPQHF
TGTGCCAGCAGTCCTATAGGGGATTTAGGTCAGCCCCAGCATTTT
>15|TRBJ2-3|.|.|TRBV5-4
CASSPRSVATDTQYF
TGTGCCAGCAGCCCCCGTTCCGTAGCCACAGATACGCAGTATTTT
>17|TRBJ1-4|.|.|TRBV5-4
CASSLGGTSINDEKLFF
TGTGCCAGCAGCTTGGGGGGGACAAGTATTAATGATGAAAAACTGTTTTTT
>15|TRBJ1-1|.|.|TRBV16
CASSQSIGQNTEAFF
TGTGCCAGCAGCCAATCGATCGGACAGAACACTGAAGCTTTCTTT
>14|TRBJ1-1|.|.|TRBV7-9
CASRPTGQNTEAFF
TGTGCCAGCAGACCAACAGGTCAAAACACTGAAGCTTTCTTT
>18|TRBJ2-1|.|TRBD1|TRBV7-9
CASSNIRQGQGSYNEQFF
TGTGCCAGCAGCAACATACGACAGGGACAGGGATCCTACAATGAGCAGTTCTTC
>15|TRBJ1-2|.|TRBD1|TRBV4-1
CASSQEDRADYGYTF
TGCGCCAGCAGCCAAGAGGACAGGGCTGACTATGGCTACACCTTC
>16|TRBJ2-5|once|TRBD2|TRBV30
CAWTPGLAGGRETQYF
TGTGCCTGGACCCCCGGACTAGCGGGAGGGAGAGAGACCCAGTACTTC
>16|TRBJ1-4|few|TRBD1|TRBV4-2
CASSRDHDRDAEKLFF
TGTGCCAGCAGCCGAGATCACGACAGGGATGCTGAAAAACTGTTTTTT
>17|TRBJ2-1|.|TRBD2|TRBV5-1
CASSLTSGYSSYNEQFF
TGCGCCAGCAGCTTAACTAGCGGGTATAGCTCCTACAATGAGCAGTTCTTC
>18|TRBJ1-4|.|.|TRBV2
CASRRGGTVDSTNEKLFF
TGTGCCAGCAGGAGGGGGGGAACGGTAGATTCAACTAATGAAAAACTGTTTTTT
>14|TRBJ2-3|.|TRBD2|TRBV29-1
CSVKSSGATDTQYF
TGCAGCGTCAAGTCTAGCGGGGCCACAGATACGCAGTATTTT
>15|TRBJ2-2|.|TRBD2|TRBV11-2
CASSSLAGGSGELFF
TGTGCCAGCAGCTCCCTAGCGGGGGGGTCCGGGGAGCTGTTTTTT
>18|TRBJ2-1|.|TRBD2|TRBV7-3
CASSLRGAGMSSYNEQFF
TGTGCCAGCAGCTTAAGGGGAGCGGGAATGAGCTCCTACAATGAGCAGTTCTTC
>15|TRBJ2-1|once|TRBD2|TRBV7-9
CASSSGTSGYNEQFF
TGTGCCAGCAGCTCCGGGACTAGCGGCTACAATGAGCAGTTCTTC
>15|TRBJ1-1|once|.|TRBV4-3
CASSQAQGLNTEAFF
TGCGCCAGCAGCCAAGCCCAGGGTCTGAACACTGAAGCTTTCTTT
>14|TRBJ2-1|.|TRBD2|TRBV7-3
CASSSSGRYNEQFF
TGTGCCAGCAGTTCTAGCGGGAGATACAATGAGCAGTTCTTC
>14|TRBJ1-4|.|.|TRBV5-1
CASSPDRFDEKLFF
TGCGCCAGCAGCCCGGACAGATTTGATGAAAAACTGTTTTTT
>15|TRBJ2-1|.|.|TRBV7-8
CASSLGGSKYNEQFF
TGTGCCAGCAGCCTAGGAGGGAGTAAGTACAATGAGCAGTTCTTC
>15|TRBJ1-5|.|.|TRBV11-2
CASSLEGRLNQPQHF
TGTGCCAGCAGCTTAGAGGGCAGGCTTAATCAGCCCCAGCATTTT
>16|TRBJ1-2|.|TRBD1|TRBV7-9
CASSLASGGRLGGYTF
TGTGCCAGCAGCTTAGCGTCAGGGGGCAGACTCGGGGGCTACACCTTC
>15|TRBJ1-1|.|TRBD1|TRBV4-1
CASSQEGTTGQQAFF
TGCGCCAGCAGCCAAGAGGGGACGACGGGACAGCAAGCTTTCTTT
>11|TRBJ2-1|once|TRBD1|TRBV20-1
CSATTGDEQFF
TGCAGTGCGACAACAGGGGATGAGCAGTTCTTC
>15|TRBJ2-7|.|TRBD1|TRBV11-2
CASSLPGQGTYEQYF
TGTGCCAGCAGTTTGCCGGGACAGGGAACCTACGAGCAGTACTTC
>14|TRBJ2-7|once|.|TRBV5-1
CASSLSGFDHEQYF
TGCGCCAGCAGCTTGTCAGGGTTCGACCACGAGCAGTACTTC
>15|TRBJ2-3|.|TRBD2|TRBV27
CASSPSVAGGDTQYF
TGTGCCAGCAGTCCCTCGGTAGCGGGGGGGGATACGCAGTATTTT
>13|TRBJ1-4|.|TRBD1|TRBV19
CASKDRGREKLFF
TGTGCCAGTAAGGACAGGGGCAGGGAAAAACTGTTTTTT
>15|TRBJ2-5|.|.|TRBV27
CASSSITSRRETQYF
TGTGCCAGCAGTTCCATAACAAGTAGGAGGGAGACCCAGTACTTC
>13|TRBJ1-4|.|.|TRBV6-1
CAIETGGMEKLFF
TGTGCCATCGAGACTGGAGGGATGGAAAAACTGTTTTTT
>18|TRBJ1-5|.|TRBD1|TRBV15
CATSGLRGSLNPGQPQHF
TGTGCCACCAGCGGACTCAGGGGGTCTCTAAATCCTGGTCAGCCCCAGCATTTT
>16|TRBJ2-1|.|.|TRBV10-1
CASSEVGGGVYNEQFF
TGCGCCAGCAGTGAGGTGGGAGGGGGTGTCTACAATGAGCAGTTCTTC
>13|TRBJ1-1|.|.|TRBV7-6
CASSLNHKSEAFF
TGTGCCAGCAGCTTAAACCACAAGTCTGAAGCTTTCTTT
>17|TRBJ2-1|.|TRBD2|TRBV14
CASSQDNASGGNRPRFF
TGTGCCAGCAGCCAAGATAACGCTAGCGGGGGGAACCGCCCCAGGTTCTTC
>12|TRBJ1-1|.|.|TRBV18
CASSPTGTEAFF
TGTGCCAGCTCGCCCACCGGGACAGAAGCTTTCTTT
>14|TRBJ2-7|.|TRBD2|TRBV6-1
CASRRTSGIYEQYF
TGTGCCAGCAGAAGGACTAGCGGGATATACGAGCAGTACTTC
>18|TRBJ2-7|.|TRBD2|TRBV5-5
CASSNPGTSGNARGEQYF
TGTGCCAGCAGTAATCCCGGGACTAGCGGTAACGCTAGGGGCGAGCAGTACTTC
>13|TRBJ1-2|.|.|TRBV10-3
CAISVRTEYGYTF
TGTGCCATCAGTGTGAGGACTGAATATGGCTACACCTTC
>17|TRBJ2-5|.|.|TRBV28
CASSSARSITTQETQYF
TGTGCCAGCAGTTCCGCGAGGTCGATAACGACGCAAGAGACCCAGTACTTC
>16|TRBJ1-4|.|TRBD1|TRBV2
CASGTSNRGMNEKLFF
TGTGCCAGCGGAACGTCGAACAGGGGTATGAACGAAAAACTGTTTTTT
>16|TRBJ2-7|.|TRBD2|TRBV9
CASSGGLAGGNYEQYF
TGTGCCAGCAGCGGCGGCCTAGCGGGGGGGAACTACGAGCAGTACTTC
>15|TRBJ1-1|.|TRBD1|TRBV5-1
CASSPRQGATLEAFF
TGCGCCAGCAGCCCCCGACAGGGGGCGACCCTAGAAGCTTTCTTT
>18|TRBJ2-1|.|.|TRBV1
CTSSQRALTGRAYNEQFF
TGCACCAGCAGCCAAAGGGCTTTGACGGGGAGGGCGTACAATGAGCAGTTCTTC
>14|TRBJ2-1|.|TRBD1|TRBV30
CAWSFGTGKNEQFF
TGTGCCTGGAGTTTCGGGACAGGGAAAAATGAGCAGTTCTTC
>15|TRBJ2-3|.|.|TRBV2
CASIGLATTPDTQYF
TGTGCCAGCATCGGGCTAGCCACAACCCCAGATACGCAGTATTTT
>14|TRBJ1-4|.|.|TRBV4-1
CASSQDSDLEKLFF
TGCGCCAGCAGCCAAGACAGCGACCTGGAAAAACTGTTTTTT
>18|TRBJ2-2|.|TRBD2|TRBV9
CASSVGLAGGVGTGELFF
TGTGCCAGCAGCGTAGGACTAGCGGGTGGAGTGGGGACCGGGGAGCTGTTTTTT
>15|TRBJ2-3|few|TRBD2|TRBV6-4
CASSEGAGGTDTQYF
TGTGCCAGCAGTGAAGGAGCGGGGGGCACAGATACGCAGTATTTT
>14|TRBJ2-1|.|TRBD2|TRBV27
CASKPGTRDNEQFF
TGTGCCAGCAAACCGGGGACTAGGGACAATGAGCAGTTCTTC
>14|TRBJ1-4|.|TRBD1|TRBV11-2
CASSSDRDLKKLFF
TGTGCCAGCAGCTCCGACAGGGACCTGAAAAAACTGTTTTTT
>15|TRBJ2-1|few|.|TRBV6-1
CASSEATGDYNEQFF
TGTGCCAGCAGTGAAGCTACGGGAGACTACAATGAGCAGTTCTTC
>15|TRBJ2-1|few|TRBD1|TRBV6-4
CASSAGTGDANEQFF
TGTGCCAGCAGTGCCGGGACAGGGGACGCGAATGAGCAGTTCTTC
>14|TRBJ1-3|.|.|TRBV28
CASSSVRGANTIYF
TGTGCCAGCAGTTCGGTTCGTGGGGCAAACACCATATATTTT